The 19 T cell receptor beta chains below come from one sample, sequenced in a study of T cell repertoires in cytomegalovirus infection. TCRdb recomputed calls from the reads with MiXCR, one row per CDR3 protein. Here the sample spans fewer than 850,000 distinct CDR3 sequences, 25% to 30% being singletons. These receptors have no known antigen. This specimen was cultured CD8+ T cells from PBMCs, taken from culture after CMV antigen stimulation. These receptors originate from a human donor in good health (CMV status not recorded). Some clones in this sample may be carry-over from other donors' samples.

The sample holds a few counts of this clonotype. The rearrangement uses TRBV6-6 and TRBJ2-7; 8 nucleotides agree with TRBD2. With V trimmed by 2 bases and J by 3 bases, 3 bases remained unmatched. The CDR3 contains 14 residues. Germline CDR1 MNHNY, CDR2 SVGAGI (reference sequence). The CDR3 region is CASSYGLAVYEQYF. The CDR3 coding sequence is TGTGCCAGCAGTTACGGACTAGCTGTCTACGAGCAGTACTTC.

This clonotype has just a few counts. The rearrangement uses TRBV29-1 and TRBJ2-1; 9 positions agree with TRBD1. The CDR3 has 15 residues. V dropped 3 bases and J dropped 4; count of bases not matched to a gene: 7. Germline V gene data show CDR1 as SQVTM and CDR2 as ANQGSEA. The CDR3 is CSVEDTGGSYNEQFF. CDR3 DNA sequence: TGCAGCGTTGAGGATACAGGGGGCTCGTACAATGAGCAGTTCTTC.

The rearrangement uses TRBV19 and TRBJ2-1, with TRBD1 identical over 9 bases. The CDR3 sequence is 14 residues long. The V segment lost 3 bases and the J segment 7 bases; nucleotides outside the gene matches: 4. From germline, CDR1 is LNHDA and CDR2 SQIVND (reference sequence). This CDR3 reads CASSIGQGRNEQFF. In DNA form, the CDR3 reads TGTGCCAGTAGTATCGGACAGGGGCGGAATGAGCAGTTCTTC.

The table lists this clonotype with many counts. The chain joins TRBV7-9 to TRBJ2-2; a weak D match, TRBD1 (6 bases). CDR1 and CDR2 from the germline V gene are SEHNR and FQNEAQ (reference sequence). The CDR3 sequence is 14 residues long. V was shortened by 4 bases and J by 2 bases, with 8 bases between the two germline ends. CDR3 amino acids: CASSSGQNTGELFF. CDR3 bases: TGTGCCAGCAGCTCGGGACAAAACACCGGGGAGCTGTTTTTT.

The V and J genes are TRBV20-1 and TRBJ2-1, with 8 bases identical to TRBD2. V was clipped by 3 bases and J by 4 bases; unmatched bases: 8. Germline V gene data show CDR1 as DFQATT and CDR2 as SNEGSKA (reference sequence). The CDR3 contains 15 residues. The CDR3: CSARGSGDRYNEQFF. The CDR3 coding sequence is TGCAGTGCTAGGGGTAGCGGGGATAGATACAATGAGCAGTTCTTC.

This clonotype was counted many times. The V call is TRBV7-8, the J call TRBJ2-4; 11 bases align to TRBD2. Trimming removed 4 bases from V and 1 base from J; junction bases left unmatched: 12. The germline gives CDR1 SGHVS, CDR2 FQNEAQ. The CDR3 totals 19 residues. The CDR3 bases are TGTGCCAGCAGCTCTCTAGGCCTAGCGGGGGGATCCGCCAAAAACATTCAGTACTTC. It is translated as CASSSLGLAGGSAKNIQYF.

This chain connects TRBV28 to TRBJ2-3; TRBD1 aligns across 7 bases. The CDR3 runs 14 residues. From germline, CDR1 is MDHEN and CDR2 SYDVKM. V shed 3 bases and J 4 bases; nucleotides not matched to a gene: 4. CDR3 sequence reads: CASSFSDRADTQYF. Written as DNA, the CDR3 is TGTGCCAGCAGTTTCTCTGACAGGGCAGATACGCAGTATTTT.

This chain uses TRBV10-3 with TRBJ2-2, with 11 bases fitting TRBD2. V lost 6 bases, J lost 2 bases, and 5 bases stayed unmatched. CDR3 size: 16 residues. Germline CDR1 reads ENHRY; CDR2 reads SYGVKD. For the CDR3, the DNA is TGTGCCATCAGACATACTAGCGGGGGAAACACCGGGGAGCTGTTTTTT. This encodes CAIRHTSGGNTGELFF.

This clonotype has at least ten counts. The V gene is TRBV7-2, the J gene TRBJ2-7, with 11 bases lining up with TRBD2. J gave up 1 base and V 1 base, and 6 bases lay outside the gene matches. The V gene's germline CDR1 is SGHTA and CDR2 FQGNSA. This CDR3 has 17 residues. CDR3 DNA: TGTGCCAGCAGCTTAGGACTAGCGGGGTCACCTTCCTACGAGCAGTACTTC. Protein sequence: CASSLGLAGSPSYEQYF.

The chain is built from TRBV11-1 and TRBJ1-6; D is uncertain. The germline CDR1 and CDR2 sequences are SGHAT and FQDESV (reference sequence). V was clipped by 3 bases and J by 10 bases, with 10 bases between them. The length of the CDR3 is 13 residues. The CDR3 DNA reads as TGTGCCAGCAGCTTCGCGGGGAACTCACCCCTCCACTTT. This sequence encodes CASSFAGNSPLHF.

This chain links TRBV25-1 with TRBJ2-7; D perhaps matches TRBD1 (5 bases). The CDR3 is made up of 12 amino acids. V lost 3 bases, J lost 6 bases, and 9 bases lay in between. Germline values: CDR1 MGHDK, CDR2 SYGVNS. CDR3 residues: CASSDDSFEQYV. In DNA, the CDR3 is TGTGCCAGCAGTGACGACAGTTTCGAGCAGTACGTC.

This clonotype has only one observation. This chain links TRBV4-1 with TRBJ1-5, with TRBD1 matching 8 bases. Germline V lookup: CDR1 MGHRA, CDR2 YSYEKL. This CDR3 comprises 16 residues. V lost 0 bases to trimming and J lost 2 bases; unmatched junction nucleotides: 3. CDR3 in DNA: TGCGCCAGCAGCCAAGATGGACAGGGTGGCAATCAGCCCCAGCATTTT. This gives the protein CASSQDGQGGNQPQHF.

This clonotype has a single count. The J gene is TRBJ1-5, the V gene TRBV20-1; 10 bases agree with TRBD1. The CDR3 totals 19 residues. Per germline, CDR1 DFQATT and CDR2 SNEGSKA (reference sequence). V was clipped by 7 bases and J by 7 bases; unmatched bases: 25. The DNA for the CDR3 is TGCAGTGTCCCGACAGGGGGCTCTGCCGCTGTCGGCTTACCGCAGCCCCAGCATTTT. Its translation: CSVPTGGSAAVGLPQPQHF.

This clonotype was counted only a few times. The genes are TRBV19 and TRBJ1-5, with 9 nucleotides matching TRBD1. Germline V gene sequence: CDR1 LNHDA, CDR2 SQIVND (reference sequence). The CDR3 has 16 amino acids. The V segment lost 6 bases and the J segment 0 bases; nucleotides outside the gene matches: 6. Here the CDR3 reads CASRGQGLNSNQPQHF. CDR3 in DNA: TGTGCCAGTAGGGGACAGGGCTTGAATAGCAATCAGCCCCAGCATTTT. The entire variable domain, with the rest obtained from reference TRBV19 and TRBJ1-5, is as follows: DGGITQSPKYLFRKEGQNVTLSCEQNLNHDAMYWYRQDPGQGLRLIYYSQIVNDFQKGDIAEGYSVSREKKESFPLTVTSAQKNPTAFYLCASRGQGLNSNQPQHFGDGTRLSIL.

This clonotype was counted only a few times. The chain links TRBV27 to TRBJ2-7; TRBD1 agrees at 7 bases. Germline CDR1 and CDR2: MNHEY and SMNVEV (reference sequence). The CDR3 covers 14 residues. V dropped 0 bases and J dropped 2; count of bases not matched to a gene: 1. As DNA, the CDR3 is TGTGCCAGCAGTTTATCGGACAGGCCCTACGAGCAGTACTTC. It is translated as CASSLSDRPYEQYF.

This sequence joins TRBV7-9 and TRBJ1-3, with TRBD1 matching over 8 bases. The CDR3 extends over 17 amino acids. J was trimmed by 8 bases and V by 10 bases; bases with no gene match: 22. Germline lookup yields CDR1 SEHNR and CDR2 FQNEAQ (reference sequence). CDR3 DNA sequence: TGTGCCACCATGACCGGACAGGGCGAATATCAGGGGCACACCATATATTTT. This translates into CATMTGQGEYQGHTIYF.

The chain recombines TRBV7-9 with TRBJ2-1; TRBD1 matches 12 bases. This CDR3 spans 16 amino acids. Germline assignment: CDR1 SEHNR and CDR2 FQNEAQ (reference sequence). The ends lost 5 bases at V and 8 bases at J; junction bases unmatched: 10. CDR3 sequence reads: CASSDPGQGASDEQFF. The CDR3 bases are TGTGCCAGCAGCGATCCGGGACAGGGGGCGTCCGATGAGCAGTTCTTC.

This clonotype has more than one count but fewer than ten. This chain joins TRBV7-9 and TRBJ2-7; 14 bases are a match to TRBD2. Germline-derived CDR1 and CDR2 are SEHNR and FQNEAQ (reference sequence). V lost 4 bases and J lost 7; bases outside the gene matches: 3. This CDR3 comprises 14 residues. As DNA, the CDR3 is TGTGCCAGCAGCTCTTGGACTAGCGGGGGGGAGCAGTACTTC. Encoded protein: CASSSWTSGGEQYF. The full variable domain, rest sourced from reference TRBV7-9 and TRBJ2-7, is DTGVSQNPRHKITKRGQNVTFRCDPISEHNRLYWYRQTLGQGPEFLTYFQNEAQLEKSRLLSDRFSAERPKGSFSTLEIQRTEQGDSAMYLCASSSWTSGGEQYFGPGTRLTVT.

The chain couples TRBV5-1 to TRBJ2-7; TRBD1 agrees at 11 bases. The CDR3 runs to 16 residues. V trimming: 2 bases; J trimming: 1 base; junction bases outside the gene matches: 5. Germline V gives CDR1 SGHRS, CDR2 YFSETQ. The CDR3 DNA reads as TGCGCCAGCAGCTTAGACCGGGACAGGGGGTCCTACGAGCAGTACTTC. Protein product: CASSLDRDRGSYEQYF.